A single sample gave rise to the 17 T cell receptor beta chains below, sequenced in a study of blood T cell repertoires in COVID-19. Using immunoSEQ multiplex PCR, the repertoire was profiled, and TCRdb retains in-frame clones only, with some absent. The sample has fewer than 200,000 clones, around nine tenths seen once; the top ten hold about an eighth. Sequencing was carried out using peripheral blood. These receptors all come from a woman aged 65 to 85 with COVID-19, enrolled during active disease.

The chain uses TRBV6-5 and TRBJ2-6; the D is unclear. Germline V lookup: CDR1 MNHEY, CDR2 SVGAGI. V lost 1 base and J lost 1, with 5 bases in between. The CDR3 is 15 residues long. CDR3 nucleotide sequence: TGTGCCAGCAGTTACTTGCGGTCTGGGGCCAACGTCCTGACTTTC. Its protein is CASSYLRSGANVLTF.

The chain joins TRBV18 to TRBJ2-7, with a possible D match to TRBD1 (6 bases). The CDR3 loop spans 13 amino acids. V was clipped by 5 bases and J by 4 bases, with 12 bases between them. In germline, CDR1 is KGHSH, CDR2 LQKENI. The CDR3 here is CASSANRVYEQYF. The CDR3 DNA follows: TGTGCCAGCTCAGCTAACAGGGTTTACGAGCAGTACTTC.

CDR3 DNA sequence: TGCGCCAGCAGCCAAGATTTGCGGGACCCCTATGGCTACACCTTC. Amino acids: CASSQDLRDPYGYTF. The rearrangement links TRBV4-1 to TRBJ1-2, with D possibly being TRBD1 (5 bases). Germline CDR1 reads MGHRA; CDR2 reads YSYEKL. With 0 bases removed from V and 4 bases from J, the gap between germline ends came to 12 bases. CDR3 length: 15 residues.

This chain uses TRBV7-2 with TRBJ1-5, with a possible D match to TRBD1 (6 bases). The CDR3 has 14 amino acids. Trimming stripped 3 bases from V and 7 bases from J, with 13 bases between. The germline V gene encodes CDR1 SGHTA and CDR2 FQGNSA. DNA for the CDR3: TGTGCCAGCAGCTTGACAGGTAGCTGGCAGCCCCAGCATTTT. Translating gives CASSLTGSWQPQHF.

The J gene is TRBJ2-7, the V gene TRBV28; D remains unclear. The CDR3 spans 11 residues. V was shortened by 7 bases and J by 5 bases, with 9 bases between the two germline ends. Germline loops: CDR1 MDHEN, CDR2 SYDVKM. CDR3 amino acids: CASNTPNEQYF. DNA of the CDR3: TGTGCCAGCAACACCCCGAACGAGCAGTACTTC.

The chain uses TRBV5-1 and TRBJ1-3; D call uncertain. Trimming pared 4 bases from V and 0 bases from J, leaving 8 bases between. Germline V gene data show CDR1 as SGHRS and CDR2 as YFSETQ. This CDR3 is 14 amino acids long. The CDR3 protein is CASSPGNSGNTIYF. DNA of the CDR3: TGCGCCAGCAGCCCCGGGAACTCTGGAAACACCATATATTTT. Drawing the rest from reference TRBV5-1 and TRBJ1-3, the complete variable domain is KAGVTQTPRYLIKTRGQQVTLSCSPISGHRSVSWYQQTPGQGLQFLFEYFSETQRNKGNFPGRFSGRQFSNSRSEMNVSTLELGDSALYLCASSPGNSGNTIYFGEGSWLTVV.

The genes are TRBV7-3 and TRBJ2-1; 8 positions agree with TRBD2. CDR1 is SGHTA and CDR2 is FQGTGA in the germline V gene. The V segment lost 2 bases and the J segment 5 bases; nucleotides outside the gene matches: 8. This CDR3 comprises 16 residues. The CDR3 loop reads CASSLLLGLGHNEQFF. The CDR3 coding sequence is TGTGCCAGCAGCTTATTACTGGGACTAGGACACAATGAGCAGTTCTTC.

The gene calls are TRBV11-3 and TRBJ2-5; the match to TRBD1 covers 7 bases. The V gene end was trimmed by 4 bases and the J gene end by 1 base; junction bases not matched to a gene: 3. The CDR3 extends over 14 amino acids. Germline V gene sequence: CDR1 SGHNT, CDR2 YENEEA. In DNA, the CDR3 is TGTGCCAGCAGCTACGGACAGGTCCAAGAGACCCAGTACTTC. This translates into CASSYGQVQETQYF.

This CDR3 reads CASSQDDTPGRNEQYF. CDR3 in DNA: TGTGCCAGCAGCCAAGATGACACTCCGGGAAGAAACGAGCAGTACTTC. The chain links TRBV3-1 (or the pseudogene TRBV3-2) to TRBJ2-7; possible D gene TRBD2, 5 bases. Trimming cost V 0 bases and J 5 bases, with 17 bases left between them. This CDR3 spans 16 amino acids. CDR1 and CDR2 (germline): LGHDT, YNNKEL (reference sequence).

The CDR3 region is CATSWGLAGGGEQFF. The CDR3 region has the DNA TGTGCCACCAGCTGGGGACTAGCGGGAGGCGGGGAGCAGTTCTTC. This chain uses TRBV15 with TRBJ2-1; 15 positions agree with TRBD2. The trim removed 5 bases at V and 10 bases at J, leaving 6 bases unmatched. CDR1 is LNHNV and CDR2 is YYDKDF in the germline V gene (reference sequence). This CDR3 comprises 15 residues.

The rearrangement joins TRBV10-3 to TRBJ1-5; a possible D gene is TRBD1 (5 bases). The CDR3 consists of 14 residues. Looked up from germline, CDR1 is ENHRY and CDR2 is SYGVKD. The V and J ends lost 8 bases and 3 bases respectively, with 14 bases between them. In DNA form, the CDR3 reads TGTGCCATCTCCTGGGGGGGGATCAATCAGCCCCAGCATTTT. Translating gives CAISWGGINQPQHF.

The V gene is TRBV4-3, the J gene TRBJ2-1; 11 bases match TRBD2. The V gene's germline CDR1 is LGHNA and CDR2 YSLEER. This CDR3 region has 16 residues. V dropped 0 bases and J dropped 3; count of bases not matched to a gene: 1. The CDR3 nucleotides read TGCGCCAGCAGCCAAGAAGGGACTAGCGGCTACAATGAGCAGTTCTTC. Amino acids: CASSQEGTSGYNEQFF.

This chain links TRBV4-1 with TRBJ2-3, with TRBD2 identical over 9 bases. The CDR3 has 15 residues. The V gene end was trimmed by 1 base and the J gene end by 4 bases; junction bases not matched to a gene: 3. In germline, CDR1 is MGHRA, CDR2 YSYEKL. The CDR3 DNA reads as TGCGCCAGCAGCCAAGTAGCGGGAGTCCCAGATACGCAGTATTTT. It is translated as CASSQVAGVPDTQYF.

The count of this clone is one. The CDR3 is CASSAEIGQLQVRAFF. As DNA, the CDR3 is TGTGCCAGCAGCGCCGAAATTGGACAGCTACAAGTAAGAGCTTTCTTT. The rearrangement joins TRBV5-6 to TRBJ1-1; maybe TRBD1 (6 bases). The germline V and J ends were trimmed by 4 bases and 10 bases, with 26 bases remaining between them. This CDR3 has 16 residues. Germline V lookup: CDR1 SGHDT, CDR2 YYEEEE.

The rearrangement links TRBV5-6 to TRBJ1-5; 9 bases are shared with TRBD1. CDR3 length equals 16 residues. Germline trimming cut 0 bases from V and 2 bases from J; bases unmatched to any gene: 3. Germline V lookup: CDR1 SGHDT, CDR2 YYEEEE. The CDR3 region has the DNA TGTGCCAGCAGCTTGGACAGGGGGCGCGGCAATCAGCCCCAGCATTTT. Protein: CASSLDRGRGNQPQHF.

V usage is TRBV28 and J usage is TRBJ2-1, with D maybe TRBD1 (5 bases). V was pared by 7 bases and J by 4 bases, with 14 bases between. The CDR3 consists of 14 residues. CDR1 is MDHEN and CDR2 is SYDVKM in the germline V gene. The CDR3: CASKLDSTYNEQFF. CDR3 sequence (DNA): TGTGCCAGCAAGCTCGACAGTACTTACAATGAGCAGTTCTTC.

The chain uses TRBV11-2 and TRBJ2-1, with 7 bases lining up with TRBD2. Germline CDR1 and CDR2: SGHAT and FQNNGV. CDR3 length: 16 amino acids. With V trimmed by 1 base and J by 6 bases, 9 bases remained unmatched. The CDR3 loop reads CASSLALGRELNEQFF. The CDR3 nucleotides are TGTGCCAGCAGCTTAGCCCTCGGGCGGGAGCTCAATGAGCAGTTCTTC.